This T cell receptor (beta chain) was profiled in a study of graft-versus-host responses after intestinal transplantation. Study-level information: Isolated intestinal, liver-intestinal, or multivisceral transplants were what recipients had. Following induction with anti-thymocyte globulin, all recipients were given tacrolimus and steroids for approximately three years. Regarding the study as a whole: Ileal or blood samples showed some GvH clones first, and such clones were also found in recipient marrow.

Here immunoSEQ multiplex PCR was the method, and the copy in TCRdb shows in-frame clones only, minus some. The repertoire holds some 110,000 clones, with 90% as singletons. The CDR3 covers 13 residues. In germline, CDR1 is SGHNT, CDR2 YYREEE (reference sequence). V dropped 3 bases and J dropped 4 bases, with 10 bases sitting between them. A word on this clone: Antigen specificity is unknown.

The receptor's source is a human donor who received an intestinal transplant. The sequencing used unstimulated CD4+ T cells sorted from spleen or lymph node cells, collected before intestinal transplant. V and J are TRBV5-4 and TRBJ2-5; the D gene is possibly TRBD2 (6 bases). Here the CDR3 reads CASSWGGVETQYF. In nucleotides, the CDR3 is TGTGCCAGCAGCTGGGGCGGGGTAGAGACCCAGTACTTC. Full variable domain (rest looked up from reference TRBV5-4 and TRBJ2-5): ETGVTQSPTHLIKTRGQQVTLRCSSQSGHNTVSWYQQALGQGPQFIFQYYREEENGRGNFPPRFSGLQFPNYSSELNVNALELDDSALYLCASSWGGVETQYFGPGTRLLVL.